Each of the 30 T cell receptor beta chains below was sequenced from the same sample in a study of T cells in Graves' hyperthyroidism and ophthalmopathy. Researchers amplified the TCR beta CDR3 regions from RNA transcripts. First-round RT-PCR with HTBI primers amplified the TCR CDR3 region. TCRdb fed the multiplex PCR reads into MiXCR, producing one record per CDR3 protein. The table has approximately 520,000 distinct CDR3 sequences, roughly 24% seen once. The sequenced sample was blood. These receptors were taken from a woman in her thirties with Graves' ophthalmopathy.

This clonotype was seen repeatedly, ten times or more. The chain recombines TRBV30 with TRBJ1-5, with D possibly TRBD1 on 5 matching bases. This CDR3 spans 16 amino acids. Germline assignment: CDR1 GTSNPN and CDR2 SVGIG (reference sequence). V lost 2 bases and J 6 bases, leaving 20 bases between the germline ends. CDR3 residues: CAWSSTAGPAGQPQHF. The CDR3 DNA is TGTGCCTGGAGTTCGACGGCGGGACCCGCGGGTCAGCCCCAGCATTTT.

This chain uses TRBV12-3 or TRBV12-4 with TRBJ2-1, with D perhaps assigned TRBD1 or TRBD2 (5 bases each). The CDR3 runs to 15 residues. The V and J ends lost 7 bases and 6 bases respectively, with 19 bases between them. CDR3 sequence reads: CASTQTGAPSNEQFF. As DNA, the CDR3 is TGTGCCAGCACCCAAACCGGGGCCCCATCCAATGAGCAGTTCTTC.

This clonotype occurred a few times. V gene TRBV19 combines with J gene TRBJ2-7; 11 nucleotides line up with TRBD1. CDR1 LNHDA and CDR2 SQIVND come from the germline V gene (reference sequence). The V segment lost 10 bases and the J segment 2 bases; nucleotides outside the gene matches: 7. The CDR3 consists of 14 residues. The DNA for the CDR3 is TGTGCCACGAGGGGGACAGGGGGACCCTACGAGCAGTACTTC. Amino acids: CATRGTGGPYEQYF. The entire variable domain, with the rest obtained from reference TRBV19 and TRBJ2-7, is as follows: DGGITQSPKYLFRKEGQNVTLSCEQNLNHDAMYWYRQDPGQGLRLIYYSQIVNDFQKGDIAEGYSVSREKKESFPLTVTSAQKNPTAFYLCATRGTGGPYEQYFGPGTRLTVT.

In regard to this clonotype: The junction and the germline gene differ at one end; a read error may be behind it. The chain joins TRBV7-8 to TRBJ2-7; maybe TRBD2 (6 bases). Germline loops: CDR1 SGHVS, CDR2 FQNEAQ. CDR3 size: 13 residues. CDR3 region: CASSRDSPYEQCF. Here the CDR3 DNA reads TGTGCCAGCAGTCGGGACTCCCCCTACGAGCAGTGCTTC.

This clonotype showed up just a few times. J is TRBJ2-7 and V is TRBV20-1; TRBD2 is a possible D gene (7 bases). In germline, CDR1 is DFQATT, CDR2 SNEGSKA (reference sequence). This CDR3 has 14 amino acids. The V end lost 3 bases, the J end lost 1 base, and 13 bases lay between the germline ends. CDR3 protein: CSASGGALSYEQYF. The CDR3, as DNA: TGCAGTGCTAGTGGGGGGGCCCTTTCCTACGAGCAGTACTTC.

The sample holds many counts of this clonotype. V gene TRBV9 combines with J gene TRBJ1-2; D remains ambiguous. The CDR3 is made up of 13 amino acids. V shed 0 bases and J shed 4 bases, with 7 bases lying between them. Germline V gene sequence: CDR1 SGDLS, CDR2 YYNGEE. DNA of the CDR3: TGTGCCAGCAGCGTAGGGAGTCGCTATGGCTACACCTTC. Translated, it gives CASSVGSRYGYTF.

This clonotype was seen many times. The V call is TRBV7-2, the J call TRBJ2-5; D uncertain. The V gene's germline CDR1 is SGHTA and CDR2 FQGNSA. V was pared by 1 base and J by 5 bases, with 11 bases between. The CDR3 has 14 residues. This chain's CDR3 is CASSLEVTGETQYF. CDR3 DNA: TGTGCCAGCAGCTTAGAAGTTACTGGGGAGACCCAGTACTTC.

About this clonotype: A much larger clone differs by one base, so this may be a read error. The chain has TRBV29-1 and TRBJ2-7; D remains unclear. CDR1 and CDR2 from the germline V gene are SQVTM and ANQGSEA. Trimming shortened V by 7 bases and J by 3 bases, and 16 bases separated the two germline ends. The CDR3 totals 13 residues. The CDR3 loop reads CSARKIGNYEQYF. The CDR3 nucleotides read TGCAGCGCTAGAAAGATAGGGAACTACGAGCAGTACTTC.

This clonotype was counted many times. The chain is built from TRBV20-1 and TRBJ1-2, with a tentative D call TRBD1 (6 bases). From germline, CDR1 is DFQATT and CDR2 SNEGSKA (reference sequence). Trimming removed 6 bases at V and 1 base at J, with 15 bases between. The CDR3 has 14 residues. Here the CDR3 reads CSAPGQLINYGYTF. CDR3 nucleotides: TGCAGTGCGCCCGGACAGTTGATTAACTATGGCTACACCTTC.

This clonotype was counted many times. The chain is built from TRBV6-2 or TRBV6-3 and TRBJ1-6; D unclear. Between the trimmed V and J ends, which lost 10 bases and 2 bases, there was a span of 12 bases. CDR1 and CDR2 (germline): MNHEY, SVGEGT. There are 14 residues in the CDR3. The CDR3 spells CATAVGTYNSPLHF. CDR3 nucleotide sequence: TGTGCCACCGCTGTGGGTACCTATAATTCACCCCTCCACTTT.

This sequence joins TRBV7-2 and TRBJ1-5; possibly TRBD1 for D (5 bases). V was clipped by 8 bases and J by 5 bases, with 13 bases between them. This CDR3 contains 13 residues. Germline loops: CDR1 SGHTA, CDR2 FQGNSA. CDR3 sequence: CASAMQGHQPQHF. In DNA, the CDR3 is TGTGCCAGCGCCATGCAGGGCCATCAGCCCCAGCATTTT.

This clonotype was counted at least ten times. V is TRBV6-2 or TRBV6-3 and J is TRBJ2-5; possibly TRBD1 or TRBD2 for D (5 bases each). The CDR3 spans 16 residues. Germline loops: CDR1 MNHEY, CDR2 SVGEGT. V was clipped by 2 bases and J by 4 bases, with 17 bases between them. CDR3 protein: CASSYRGRESGETQYF. The CDR3 DNA reads as TGTGCCAGCAGTTACCGGGGCAGGGAAAGTGGAGAGACCCAGTACTTC.

CDR3: CASGGTAVTEAFF. In DNA form, the CDR3 reads TGTGCCAGCGGCGGGACAGCAGTCACTGAAGCTTTCTTT. The chain recombines TRBV6-1 with TRBJ1-1; the match to TRBD1 covers 7 bases. Germline V gives CDR1 MNHNS, CDR2 SASEGT. The CDR3 is 13 residues long. The V gene end was trimmed by 8 bases and the J gene end by 4 bases; junction bases not matched to a gene: 7.

In its sample, this clonotype was seen many times. V is TRBV29-1 and J is TRBJ2-5; tentative D call: TRBD2 (5 bases). Looked up from germline, CDR1 is SQVTM and CDR2 is ANQGSEA. The CDR3 has 14 amino acids. The germline V and J ends were trimmed by 4 bases and 2 bases, with 14 bases remaining between them. The DNA for the CDR3 is TGCAGCGTTGCCATGCTACGGGGTCAAGAGACCCAGTACTTC. This sequence encodes CSVAMLRGQETQYF.

This clonotype was observed many times. V and J are TRBV6-1 and TRBJ1-5, with a weak D call TRBD1 (5 bases). The CDR3 runs to 14 residues. Trimming removed 0 bases at V and 7 bases at J, with 10 bases between. The germline V gene encodes CDR1 MNHNS and CDR2 SASEGT. CDR3 DNA sequence: TGTGCCAGCAGTGAAGCTCAGGGATGGCAGCCCCAGCATTTT. Protein product: CASSEAQGWQPQHF.

This sequence joins TRBV5-6 and TRBJ1-5; 10 bases are a match to TRBD1. The V and J ends lost 3 bases and 5 bases, in that order; junction bases with no gene match: 5. This CDR3 comprises 15 residues. In germline, CDR1 is SGHDT, CDR2 YYEEEE. CDR3 sequence reads: CASSSAGTGDQPQHF. CDR3 in DNA: TGTGCCAGCAGCTCGGCCGGGACAGGGGATCAGCCCCAGCATTTT.

This clonotype was observed many times. The CDR3 DNA is TGTGCCAGCAGTTTAGAAAAGACCCAGTACTTC. Translated: CASSLEKTQYF. The V and J genes are TRBV12-3 or TRBV12-4 and TRBJ2-5, with D hard to call. The V end was cut by 1 base, the J end by 6 bases, with 3 bases between. The CDR3 covers 11 residues.

This clonotype was picked up a small number of times. V usage is TRBV12-3 or TRBV12-4 and J usage is TRBJ1-1; possible D gene TRBD1, 6 bases. Trimming left V 3 bases short and J 2 bases short, with 19 bases between. The length of the CDR3 is 17 residues. CDR3 loop: CASSFRGSSSSNTEAFF. The CDR3 DNA reads as TGTGCCAGCAGTTTTAGGGGGTCCTCTAGTTCTAACACTGAAGCTTTCTTT.

The chain has TRBV28 and TRBJ1-3; D uncertain. This CDR3 is 15 amino acids long. Trimming stripped 3 bases from V and 0 bases from J, with 9 bases between. CDR1 MDHEN and CDR2 SYDVKM come from the germline V gene. DNA of the CDR3: TGTGCCAGCAGTTTCGATAACGTCTCTGGAAACACCATATATTTT. Protein: CASSFDNVSGNTIYF. Full variable domain (outside the CDR3, taken from reference TRBV28 and TRBJ1-3): DVKVTQSSRYLVKRTGEKVFLECVQDMDHENMFWYRQDPGLGLRLIYFSYDVKMKEKGDIPEGYSVSREKKERFSLILESASTNQTSMYLCASSFDNVSGNTIYFGEGSWLTVV.

This clonotype was seen a handful of times. V usage is TRBV12-5 and J usage is TRBJ2-7; 7 bases map to TRBD2. Germline CDR1 reads LGHNT; CDR2 reads FRNRAP. CDR3 length equals 14 residues. After removal of 4 bases from V and 0 bases from J, the junction contained 3 bases not matched to a gene. The CDR3 DNA sequence: TGTGCTAGTGGTTCGGGAGGTATCTCCTACGAGCAGTACTTC. This translates into CASGSGGISYEQYF.

Remarks on this clonotype: A much larger clone is a single base away; this may be a read error. The chain couples TRBV30 to TRBJ2-2; D gene ambiguous. CDR3 size: 12 residues. CDR1 and CDR2 from the germline V gene are GTSNPN and SVGIG (reference sequence). V gave up 2 bases and J gave up 6 bases, with 7 bases separating them. The CDR3 DNA is TGTGCCTGGAGTTGGGTGGCCGGGGAGCTGTTTTTT. Its translation is CAWSWVAGELFF.

Only one count was recorded for this clonotype. The CDR3 nucleotides read TGTGCCAGCAGTTCATACAGGGATGGCTACACCTTC. Translated, it gives CASSSYRDGYTF. The rearrangement links TRBV28 to TRBJ1-2, with D possibly being TRBD1 (6 bases). This CDR3 region has 12 residues. Trimming cost V 4 bases and J 6 bases, with 9 bases left between them. Germline V CDR1 and CDR2: MDHEN, SYDVKM.

This clonotype was recorded a few times. J is TRBJ2-5 and V is TRBV28; D unclear. V was shortened by 4 bases and J by 4 bases, with 10 bases between the two germline ends. This CDR3 spans 13 amino acids. Germline lookup yields CDR1 MDHEN and CDR2 SYDVKM. For the CDR3, the DNA is TGTGCCAGCAGTTCAGCGTCGGCAGAGACCCAGTACTTC. It specifies CASSSASAETQYF. Full variable domain (missing parts from reference TRBV28 and TRBJ2-5): DVKVTQSSRYLVKRTGEKVFLECVQDMDHENMFWYRQDPGLGLRLIYFSYDVKMKEKGDIPEGYSVSREKKERFSLILESASTNQTSMYLCASSSASAETQYFGPGTRLLVL.

The V call is TRBV15, the J call TRBJ1-5, with D maybe TRBD1 (6 bases). The CDR3 covers 13 residues. V dropped 4 bases and J dropped 4 bases, with 8 bases sitting between them. Germline V CDR1 and CDR2: LNHNV, YYDKDF (reference sequence). The CDR3 DNA reads as TGTGCCACCAGCACGGGGGCAAATCAGCCCCAGCATTTT. Translated: CATSTGANQPQHF.

On this clonotype itself: A much more abundant neighbour one base away suggests this may be a read error. The V call is TRBV7-3, the J call TRBJ2-5; D might be TRBD2 (6 bases). CDR1 is SGHTA, CDR2 FQGTGA, per germline. This CDR3 is 17 amino acids long. This chain's CDR3 is CARSLGGVTGDQETQYF. For the CDR3, the DNA is TGTGCCCGCAGCCTTGGCGGGGTGACTGGGGATCAAGAGACCCAGTACTTC.

Comment on this clonotype: A read error may be the cause here, since a much bigger clone is one base away. This chain connects TRBV18 to TRBJ2-5; 9 nucleotides align to TRBD1. Germline V lookup: CDR1 KGHSH, CDR2 LQKENI. The CDR3 length is 17 residues. V lost 3 bases, J lost 4 bases, and 12 bases stayed unmatched. The CDR3 loop reads CASSPKDGTGPPETQYF. In DNA form, the CDR3 reads TGTGCCAGCTCACCCAAAGACGGGACAGGGCCGCCAGAGACCCAGTACTTC.

This clonotype was recorded at least ten times. The CDR3 sequence: CASAEEDHATYGYTF. The CDR3 region has the DNA TGTGCCAGCGCCGAAGAGGACCACGCAACCTATGGCTACACCTTC. The chain couples TRBV27 to TRBJ1-2; D gene ambiguous. Trimming removed 8 bases at V and 4 bases at J, with 20 bases between. This CDR3 spans 15 amino acids. The germline gives CDR1 MNHEY, CDR2 SMNVEV (reference sequence).

This clonotype has a count of ten or more. This chain joins TRBV12-3 or TRBV12-4 and TRBJ2-2; D not certain. The V and J ends lost 6 bases and 4 bases respectively, with 6 bases between them. The CDR3 is 12 amino acids. CDR3 in amino acids: CASRIGTGELFF. For the CDR3, the DNA is TGTGCCAGCAGGATTGGCACCGGGGAGCTGTTTTTT.

This clonotype was seen ten or more times. This rearrangement joins TRBV6-1 to TRBJ1-2; D ambiguous. This CDR3 has 16 amino acids. V lost 6 bases and J 5 bases, leaving 22 bases between the germline ends. Germline V gene data show CDR1 as MNHNS and CDR2 as SASEGT. The CDR3 sequence: CASSPTRSSGVYGYTF. The DNA for the CDR3 is TGTGCCAGCAGCCCAACCCGATCGTCCGGAGTGTATGGCTACACCTTC.

This clonotype was seen repeatedly, ten times or more. The rearrangement uses TRBV6-5 and TRBJ1-1, with unresolved D. Germline CDR1 is MNHEY and CDR2 is SVGAGI. CDR3 length: 13 residues. V was pared by 2 bases and J by 4 bases, with 8 bases between. The CDR3 region is CASSYEFGTEAFF. The CDR3 nucleotides are TGTGCCAGCAGTTACGAGTTCGGCACTGAAGCTTTCTTT.